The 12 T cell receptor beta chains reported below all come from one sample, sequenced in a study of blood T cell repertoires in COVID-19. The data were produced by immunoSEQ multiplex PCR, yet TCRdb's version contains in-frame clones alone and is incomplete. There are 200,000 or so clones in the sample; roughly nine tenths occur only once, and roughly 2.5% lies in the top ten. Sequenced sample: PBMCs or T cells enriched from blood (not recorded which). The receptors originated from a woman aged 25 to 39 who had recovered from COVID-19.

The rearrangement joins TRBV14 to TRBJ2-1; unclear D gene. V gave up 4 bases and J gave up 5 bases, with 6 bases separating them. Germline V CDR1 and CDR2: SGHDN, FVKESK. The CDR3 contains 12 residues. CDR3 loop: CASSLIHNEQFF. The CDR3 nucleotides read TGTGCCAGCAGCCTAATCCACAATGAGCAGTTCTTC.

CDR3 bases: TGTGCCAGTAGTATAGTTTTATCGAACACTGAAGCTTTCTTT. It is translated as CASSIVLSNTEAFF. J is TRBJ1-1 and V is TRBV19; D not resolved. CDR3 length equals 14 residues. Trimming removed 1 base from V and 1 base from J, with 7 bases in between. The germline V gene encodes CDR1 LNHDA and CDR2 SQIVND (reference sequence).

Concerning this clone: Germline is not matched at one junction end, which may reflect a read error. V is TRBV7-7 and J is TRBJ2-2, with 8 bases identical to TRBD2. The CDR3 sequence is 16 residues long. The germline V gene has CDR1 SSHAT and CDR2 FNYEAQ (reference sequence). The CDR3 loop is CASSLLGGANTGELFF. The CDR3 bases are TGTGCTAGCAGCCTGCTCGGGGGGGCGAACACCGGGGAGCTGTTTTTT.

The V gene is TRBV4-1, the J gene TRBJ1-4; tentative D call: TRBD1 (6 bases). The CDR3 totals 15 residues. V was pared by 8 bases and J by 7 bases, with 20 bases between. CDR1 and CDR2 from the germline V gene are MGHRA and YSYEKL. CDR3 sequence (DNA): TGCGCCAGCGGGTCTGGGGGCCAACTCCGTGAAAAACTGTTTTTT. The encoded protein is CASGSGGQLREKLFF.

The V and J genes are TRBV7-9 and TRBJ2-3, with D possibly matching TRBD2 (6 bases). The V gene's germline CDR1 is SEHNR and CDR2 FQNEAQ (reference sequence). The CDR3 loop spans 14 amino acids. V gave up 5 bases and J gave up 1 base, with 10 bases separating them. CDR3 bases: TGTGCCAGCAGCCGGGGACTCGGCACAGATACGCAGTATTTT. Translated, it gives CASSRGLGTDTQYF.

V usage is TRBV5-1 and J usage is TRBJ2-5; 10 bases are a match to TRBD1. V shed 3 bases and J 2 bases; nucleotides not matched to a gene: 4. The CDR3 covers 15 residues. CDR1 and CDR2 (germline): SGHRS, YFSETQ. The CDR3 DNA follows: TGCGCCAGCAGCTGGGGACAGGGGATTCAAGAGACCCAGTACTTC. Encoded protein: CASSWGQGIQETQYF.

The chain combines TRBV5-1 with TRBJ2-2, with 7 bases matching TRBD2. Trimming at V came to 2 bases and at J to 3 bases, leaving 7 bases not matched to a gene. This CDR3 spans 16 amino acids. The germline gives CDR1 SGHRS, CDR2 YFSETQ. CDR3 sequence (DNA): TGCGCCAGCAGCTTAACGACTAGCAGAGACACCGGGGAGCTGTTTTTT. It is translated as CASSLTTSRDTGELFF.

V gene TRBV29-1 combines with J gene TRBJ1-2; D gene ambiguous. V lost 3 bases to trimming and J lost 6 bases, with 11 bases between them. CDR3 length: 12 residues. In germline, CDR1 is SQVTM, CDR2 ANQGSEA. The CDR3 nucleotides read TGCAGCGTTGATTCCACCGGGGATGGCTACACCTTC. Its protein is CSVDSTGDGYTF.

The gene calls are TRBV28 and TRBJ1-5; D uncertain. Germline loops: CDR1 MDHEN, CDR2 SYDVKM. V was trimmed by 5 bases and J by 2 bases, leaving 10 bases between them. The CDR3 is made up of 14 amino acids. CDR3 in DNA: TGTGCCAGCAGTGCCCGACATGGCAATCAGCCCCAGCATTTT. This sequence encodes CASSARHGNQPQHF.

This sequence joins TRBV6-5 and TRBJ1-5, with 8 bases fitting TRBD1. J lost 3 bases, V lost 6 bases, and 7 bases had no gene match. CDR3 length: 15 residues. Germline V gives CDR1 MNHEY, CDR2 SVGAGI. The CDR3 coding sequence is TGTGCCAGCAGACCCGGACAGGGTGTCAATCAGCCCCAGCATTTT. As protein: CASRPGQGVNQPQHF.

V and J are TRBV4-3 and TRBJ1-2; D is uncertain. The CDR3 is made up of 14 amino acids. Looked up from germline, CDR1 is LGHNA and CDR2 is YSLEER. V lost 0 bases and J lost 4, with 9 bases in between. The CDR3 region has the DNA TGCGCCAGCAGCCAAGATATTTCCCCCTATGGCTACACCTTC. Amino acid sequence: CASSQDISPYGYTF.

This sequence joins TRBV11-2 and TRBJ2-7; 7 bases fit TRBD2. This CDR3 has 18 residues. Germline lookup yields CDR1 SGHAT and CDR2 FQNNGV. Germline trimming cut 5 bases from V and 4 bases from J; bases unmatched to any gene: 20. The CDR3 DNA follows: TGTGCCAGCAGCCTAGCCCCGGGGGGTGGCCTCCTCCAATACGAGCAGTACTTC. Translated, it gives CASSLAPGGGLLQYEQYF.